The 30 T cell receptor beta chains below were found in one sample sequenced in a study of sequential checkpoint blockade in melanoma. Clones were read by immunoSEQ multiplex PCR, and TCRdb kept only the in-frame ones, dropping some. The sample yields more than 25,000 clones, 85% to 90% seen once. The treatment is: randomized to nivolumab then ipilimumab (arm A) or the reverse (arm B). The sample here was CD8+ T cells sorted from blood (inferred from file names), taken from a patient given nivolumab and ipilimumab in sequence. These receptors all stem from a human donor with melanoma.

The rearrangement links TRBV2 to TRBJ1-1, with TRBD1 identical over 9 bases. The germline V gene has CDR1 SNHLY and CDR2 FYNNEI. The V segment lost 11 bases and the J segment 8 bases; nucleotides outside the gene matches: 15. The CDR3 runs 14 residues. The CDR3 region is CAGQTNRGRGEAFF. CDR3 DNA sequence: TGTGCCGGACAAACTAACAGGGGGCGCGGGGAAGCTTTCTTT.

The V call is TRBV13, the J call TRBJ1-6; D possibly corresponds to TRBD1 (5 bases). The CDR3 length is 15 residues. The V and J ends lost 6 bases and 4 bases respectively, with 13 bases between them. Germline CDR1 PRHDT, CDR2 FYEKMQ (reference sequence). This CDR3 is CASRSRGGYNSPLHF. The DNA of the CDR3 is TGTGCCAGCAGATCCCGGGGGGGATATAATTCACCCCTCCACTTT.

This clone was observed once. The rearrangement links TRBV7-2 to TRBJ2-5, with a weak D call TRBD1 (6 bases). The CDR3 covers 15 residues. Germline V gene data show CDR1 as SGHTA and CDR2 as FQGNSA. V dropped 6 bases and J dropped 7 bases, with 21 bases sitting between them. The CDR3 is CASRSPGHKPMTQYF. The CDR3 DNA reads as TGTGCCAGCAGATCTCCGGGACATAAGCCGATGACCCAGTACTTC.

The rearrangement joins TRBV14 to TRBJ2-1, with 8 positions matching TRBD1. Germline assignment: CDR1 SGHDN and CDR2 FVKESK. The CDR3 spans 14 residues. V lost 1 base to trimming and J lost 4 bases; unmatched junction nucleotides: 0. The CDR3 loop is CASSQGQGYNEQFF. CDR3 coding DNA: TGTGCCAGCAGCCAAGGACAGGGGTACAATGAGCAGTTCTTC.

The chain uses TRBV4-2 and TRBJ2-7; 7 nucleotides match TRBD1. Germline CDR1 is LGHNA and CDR2 is YNFKEQ. This CDR3 comprises 15 residues. Germline trimming cut 3 bases from V and 3 bases from J; bases unmatched to any gene: 8. The CDR3 DNA is TGTGCCAGCAGCCAGCAAACGACAGGGATCTACGAGCAGTACTTC. It yields the protein CASSQQTTGIYEQYF.

J is TRBJ1-3 and V is TRBV11-2, with 7 bases identical to TRBD1. CDR3 length: 13 amino acids. With V trimmed by 4 bases and J by 4 bases, 1 base remained unmatched. CDR1 SGHAT and CDR2 FQNNGV come from the germline V gene. This chain's CDR3 is CASSSDRGNTIYF. The DNA of the CDR3 is TGTGCCAGCAGCTCGGACAGGGGAAACACCATATATTTT.

J is TRBJ1-3 and V is TRBV9; a possible D gene is TRBD1 (5 bases). V lost 4 bases and J 0 bases, leaving 20 bases between the germline ends. Germline V gene lookup returns CDR1 SGDLS and CDR2 YYNGEE. The CDR3 is made up of 18 amino acids. The CDR3 DNA is TGTGCCAGCAGCCCTCGGGACGGAGGGATTTTCTCTGGAAACACCATATATTTT. This codes for CASSPRDGGIFSGNTIYF.

The rearrangement joins TRBV27 to TRBJ2-3, with a weak D call TRBD1 (5 bases). Germline-derived CDR1 and CDR2 are MNHEY and SMNVEV (reference sequence). This CDR3 is 12 amino acids long. V gave up 8 bases and J gave up 0 bases, with 6 bases separating them. CDR3 coding DNA: TGTGCCAGCTCAGGGAGCACAGATACGCAGTATTTT. Protein sequence: CASSGSTDTQYF.

This chain joins TRBV7-4 and TRBJ2-7; 11 positions agree with TRBD2. TRBJ2-5 explains the end of the DNA better; the J call may be wrong. The germline V gene has CDR1 SGHVT and CDR2 SQSDAQ. There are 19 residues in the CDR3. The CDR3 is CASSLTISGRGPFQETQYF. CDR3 DNA sequence: TGTGCCAGCAGCTTAACTATTAGCGGGAGGGGACCCTTCCAAGAGACCCAGTACTTC.

The chain couples TRBV9 to TRBJ2-2; the D gene is possibly TRBD1 (6 bases). The CDR3 totals 16 residues. V shed 0 bases and J shed 0 bases, with 9 bases lying between them. The germline V gene encodes CDR1 SGDLS and CDR2 YYNGEE. In DNA, the CDR3 is TGTGCCAGCAGCGTAGGTGGGACAACGAACACCGGGGAGCTGTTTTTT. Amino acid sequence: CASSVGGTTNTGELFF.

This chain joins TRBV4-1 and TRBJ2-5; 9 nucleotides align to TRBD2. Trimming removed 2 bases from V and 3 bases from J; junction bases left unmatched: 1. The germline V gene has CDR1 MGHRA and CDR2 YSYEKL. The CDR3 loop spans 14 amino acids. CDR3 coding DNA: TGCGCCAGCAGCCAAATAGCGGGGGAAGAGACCCAGTACTTC. As protein: CASSQIAGEETQYF.

The rearrangement links TRBV27 to TRBJ2-3, with 9 bases fitting TRBD1. The germline V gene encodes CDR1 MNHEY and CDR2 SMNVEV (reference sequence). V dropped 5 bases and J dropped 3; count of bases not matched to a gene: 3. The CDR3 spans 14 residues. CDR3 in amino acids: CASSIGTGTDTQYF. The CDR3 DNA reads TGTGCCAGCAGTATCGGGACAGGGACAGATACGCAGTATTTT.

This clone occurred once. The V and J genes are TRBV4-3 and TRBJ2-1, with 9 nucleotides matching TRBD2. Germline V gene lookup returns CDR1 LGHNA and CDR2 YSLEER. This CDR3 contains 16 residues. V shed 1 base, J shed 6 bases, and the junction held 7 bases outside the gene matches. The CDR3: CASSQAERGAFNEQFF. DNA of the CDR3: TGCGCCAGCAGCCAAGCGGAGCGGGGGGCCTTCAATGAGCAGTTCTTC.

This rearrangement joins TRBV27 to TRBJ1-1, with no clear D. Trimming took off 2 bases at V and 10 bases at J, with 17 bases between the two ends. The germline gives CDR1 MNHEY, CDR2 SMNVEV (reference sequence). The CDR3 spans 14 residues. CDR3 loop: CASSLSPGWMVAFF. CDR3 DNA sequence: TGTGCCAGCAGTTTAAGTCCAGGTTGGATGGTAGCTTTCTTT.

The chain recombines TRBV27 with TRBJ1-3, with a possible D match to TRBD1 (6 bases). Per germline, CDR1 MNHEY and CDR2 SMNVEV (reference sequence). Trimming cost V 4 bases and J 3 bases, with 16 bases left between them. The CDR3 runs to 16 residues. CDR3 region: CASSSTGNIVGNTIYF. CDR3 in DNA: TGTGCCAGCAGTTCGACAGGCAATATAGTTGGAAACACCATATATTTT.

The chain couples TRBV15 to TRBJ1-4; D ambiguous. Trimming took 3 bases from V and 4 from J, leaving 12 bases between them. Looked up from germline, CDR1 is LNHNV and CDR2 is YYDKDF (reference sequence). The CDR3 contains 15 residues. DNA of the CDR3: TGTGCCACCAGCAGTGACCAGGTGATTAATGAAAAACTGTTTTTT. It is translated as CATSSDQVINEKLFF. Full variable domain (outside the CDR3, taken from reference TRBV15 and TRBJ1-4): DAMVIQNPRYQVTQFGKPVTLSCSQTLNHNVMYWYQQKSSQAPKLLFHYYDKDFNNEADTPDNFQSRRPNTSFCFLDIRSPGLGDTAMYLCATSSDQVINEKLFFGSGTQLSVL.

This CDR3 reads CASSLPGGSYNEQFF. In DNA, the CDR3 is TGTGCCAGCAGCTTGCCGGGGGGGTCCTACAATGAGCAGTTCTTC. This chain connects TRBV5-6 to TRBJ2-1, with 8 bases fitting TRBD2. V was pared by 1 base and J by 1 base, with 1 base of the junction left unmatched. There are 15 residues in the CDR3. From germline, CDR1 is SGHDT and CDR2 YYEEEE.

The chain uses TRBV27 and TRBJ2-1; TRBD2 aligns across 7 bases. In germline, CDR1 is MNHEY, CDR2 SMNVEV (reference sequence). V shed 4 bases, J shed 1 base, and the junction held 1 base outside the gene matches. This CDR3 spans 14 amino acids. The CDR3 is CASSYGGSYNEQFF. As DNA, the CDR3 is TGTGCCAGCAGTTACGGGGGGTCCTACAATGAGCAGTTCTTC.

V is TRBV7-6 and J is TRBJ1-5, with TRBD1 as a possible D gene (5 bases). CDR3 length: 16 residues. Germline CDR1 and CDR2: SGHVS and FNYEAQ. V was pared by 5 bases and J by 7 bases, with 21 bases between. CDR3 sequence (DNA): TGTGCCAGCAGCCCCGGGTCCCGGGGGTCAGGGCAGCCCCAGCATTTT. Translated, it gives CASSPGSRGSGQPQHF.

The genes are TRBV19 and TRBJ1-1; TRBD1 aligns across 7 bases. Germline values: CDR1 LNHDA, CDR2 SQIVND (reference sequence). This CDR3 has 12 residues. With 7 bases clipped from V and 5 bases from J, the junction kept 4 bases outside the gene matches. In DNA, the CDR3 is TGTGCCAGTAAAACGACAGGGACTGAAGCTTTCTTT. It codes for CASKTTGTEAFF.

CDR3 in amino acids: CATADGQGYTGELFF. CDR3 nucleotide sequence: TGTGCCACCGCTGACGGGCAGGGGTATACCGGGGAGCTGTTTTTT. The chain is built from TRBV15 and TRBJ2-2, with D perhaps TRBD1 (6 bases). V was shortened by 8 bases and J by 5 bases, with 18 bases between the two germline ends. This CDR3 comprises 15 residues. In germline, CDR1 is LNHNV, CDR2 YYDKDF (reference sequence).

The chain has TRBV4-2 and TRBJ1-1; D remains unclear. The V end lost 2 bases, the J end lost 9 bases, and 13 bases lay between the germline ends. The CDR3 spans 13 residues. Germline CDR1 LGHNA, CDR2 YNFKEQ. The chain's CDR3 is CASSQPPQVQAFF. Here the CDR3 DNA reads TGTGCCAGCAGCCAACCCCCCCAGGTTCAAGCTTTCTTT.

This clone has only one observation. The chain recombines TRBV4-3 with TRBJ2-1; no definite D call. Trimming left V 0 bases short and J 4 bases short, with 7 bases between. There are 14 residues in the CDR3. The V gene's germline CDR1 is LGHNA and CDR2 YSLEER. The CDR3: CASSQDTSYNEQFF. CDR3 DNA sequence: TGCGCCAGCAGCCAAGATACTTCTTACAATGAGCAGTTCTTC.

DNA of the CDR3: TGTGCCAGCAGCGTAATGCGGGGGGGGTACGGTGAGCAGTTCTTC. This translates into CASSVMRGGYGEQFF. The V call is TRBV9, the J call TRBJ2-1; 9 positions match TRBD2. Per the germline V gene, CDR1 is SGDLS and CDR2 is YYNGEE. This CDR3 comprises 15 residues. V shed 1 base and J 9 bases; nucleotides not matched to a gene: 8.

In nucleotides, the CDR3 is TGTGCCAGCAGTAACCGCGGGGGGGCGGGAGAGACCCAGTACTTC. This encodes CASSNRGGAGETQYF. The genes are TRBV2 and TRBJ2-5, with TRBD2 identical over 9 bases. CDR1 is SNHLY, CDR2 FYNNEI, per germline. The CDR3 loop spans 15 amino acids. J gave up 4 bases and V 5 bases, and 8 bases lay outside the gene matches.

V usage is TRBV7-2 and J usage is TRBJ2-7; 7 nucleotides align to TRBD2. V gave up 1 base and J gave up 2 bases; unmatched junction bases: 5. This CDR3 has 15 residues. Germline values: CDR1 SGHTA, CDR2 FQGNSA. CDR3 nucleotides: TGTGCCAGCAGCTTAGGAGGGAGGGAAACCTACGAGCAGTACTTC. This sequence encodes CASSLGGRETYEQYF.

The count of this clone is one. The J gene is TRBJ2-5, the V gene TRBV28; 7 bases agree with TRBD1. Germline assignment: CDR1 MDHEN and CDR2 SYDVKM. This CDR3 is 16 amino acids long. With 3 bases clipped from V and 1 base from J, the junction kept 8 bases outside the gene matches. CDR3 residues: CASSFPGQLLQETQYF. As DNA, the CDR3 is TGTGCCAGCAGTTTCCCGGGACAGTTACTCCAAGAGACCCAGTACTTC.

This rearrangement joins TRBV7-3 to TRBJ2-1; 9 bases agree with TRBD2. Germline lookup yields CDR1 SGHTA and CDR2 FQGTGA. The V segment lost 0 bases and the J segment 7 bases; nucleotides outside the gene matches: 10. The CDR3 contains 17 residues. The CDR3 nucleotides read TGTGCCAGCAGCTTAACGAGGGCGGGAGGGCCGGGAAATGAGCAGTTCTTC. This gives the protein CASSLTRAGGPGNEQFF.

J is TRBJ2-7 and V is TRBV15, with 8 positions matching TRBD2. V lost 1 base, J lost 3 bases, and 2 bases stayed unmatched. The germline V gene encodes CDR1 LNHNV and CDR2 YYDKDF (reference sequence). This CDR3 is 14 amino acids long. CDR3 sequence reads: CATSRAGGDYEQYF. CDR3 sequence (DNA): TGTGCCACCAGCAGAGCGGGAGGGGACTACGAGCAGTACTTC.

The chain couples TRBV29-1 to TRBJ2-3; D is undetermined. Trimming took 6 bases from V and 3 from J, leaving 4 bases between them. The CDR3 is made up of 10 amino acids. Germline V gene sequence: CDR1 SQVTM, CDR2 ANQGSEA. CDR3 in DNA: TGCAGCGTCGTTACAGATACGCAGTATTTT. Translation: CSVVTDTQYF.